This T cell receptor (beta chain) was retrieved from a study of response to subunit inactivated influenza vaccine. Each CDR3 protein gets one entry after TCRdb re-called the RT-PCR reads with MiXCR. This sample has about 530,000 distinct CDR3 sequences, with 13% found just once. V lost 5 bases and J 3 bases, leaving 18 bases between the germline ends. CDR1 is SGHTA and CDR2 is FQGNSA in the germline V gene. There are 16 residues in the CDR3. The material was PBMCs from blood, obtained roughly 6 weeks after vaccination. This chain uses TRBV7-2 with TRBJ2-3; TRBD2 might be the D (7 bases). The receptor was isolated from a man aged 45 to 65 who received an inactivated influenza vaccine. The chain's CDR3 is CASSPRGARATDTQYF. The CDR3 DNA sequence: TGTGCCAGCAGCCCCCGGGGGGCTCGGGCAACAGATACGCAGTATTTT.